This TCR beta chain comes out of a study of blood T cell repertoires in COVID-19. For the study at large: COVID-19 samples from acute and convalescent phases originated in the United States, Italy and Spain. In each case, the material was cDNA or gDNA derived from T cells, B-cell-depleted T cells, or PBMCs.

Per the germline V gene, CDR1 is SGHDT and CDR2 is YYEEEE. This CDR3 contains 16 residues. Trimming took 3 bases from V and 0 from J, leaving 12 bases between them. Authors' analysis steps: Quantification of nucleated cells was approximated via reference gene primer amplification. The repertoire was sequenced with immunoSEQ multiplex PCR; TCRdb's copy has only in-frame clones and lacks some. The V and J calls and clone size were taken over from that table, and D and trimming were inferred from the DNA. The sample shows 100,000 to 120,000 clones, about 80% of them seen only once. The source material was peripheral blood. The receptor was isolated from an elderly woman with active or convalescent COVID-19. The genes are TRBV5-6 and TRBJ1-4, with D tentatively TRBD1 (6 bases). The CDR3 DNA reads as TGTGCCAGCAGCTCGCAGGGGCGTGCAACTAATGAAAAACTGTTTTTT. Amino acids: CASSSQGRATNEKLFF.